A selection of T cell receptor beta chains follows, all from one sample in a study of cytomegalovirus exposure and HLA in healthy donors. Method: immunoSEQ multiplex PCR; TCRdb's copy keeps in-frame clones and lacks some. The sample lists fewer than 250,000 clones, about 80% occurring once. The material sequenced was PBMCs. These receptors were collected from a woman in her thirties or forties in good health and CMV-seronegative. Each CDR3 is given with its conserved first and last residue. D genes are given only for firm matches. The size field is filled for only some rows; it gives once, few, many or a size class.

v_gene,j_gene,abundance,d_gene,len,CDR3aa,CDR3nt
TRBV9,TRBJ2-7,NA,NA,15,CASSGLGFNGDEQYF,TGTGCCAGCAGCGGACTTGGTTTCAACGGGGACGAGCAGTACTTC
TRBV4-3,TRBJ1-6,NA,NA,15,CASSQDRLNNSPLHF,TGCGCCAGCAGCCAAGACAGGCTTAATAATTCACCCCTCCACTTT
TRBV29-1,TRBJ2-1,NA,NA,13,CSVPLQGINEQFF,TGCAGCGTCCCCCTTCAGGGTATCAATGAGCAGTTCTTC
TRBV27,TRBJ1-2,NA,TRBD1,15,CASSFQQQGFYGYTF,TGTGCCAGCAGTTTCCAGCAACAGGGGTTCTATGGCTACACCTTC
TRBV11-3,TRBJ2-2,NA,NA,15,CASSSGTTNTGELFF,TGTGCCAGCAGCTCCGGGACAACGAACACCGGGGAGCTGTTTTTT
TRBV6-6,TRBJ2-7,NA,TRBD1,14,CASSSRDSSYEQYF,TGTGCCAGCAGTTCCCGGGACAGCTCCTACGAGCAGTACTTC
TRBV30,TRBJ1-1,NA,NA,16,CAWRSEGWRGNTEAFF,TGTGCCTGGAGGAGTGAGGGTTGGCGGGGGAACACTGAAGCTTTCTTT
TRBV6-6,TRBJ1-2,NA,TRBD1,14,CATGPGGQGYGYTF,TGTGCCACGGGGCCGGGGGGACAGGGCTATGGCTACACCTTC
TRBV5-1,TRBJ1-4,few,NA,15,CASSLFGQGDEKLFF,TGCGCCAGCAGCTTGTTCGGGCAGGGTGATGAAAAACTGTTTTTT
TRBV21-1,TRBJ2-7,NA,NA,14,CASSKRDKPYEQYF,TGTGCCAGCAGCAAACGGGACAAGCCCTACGAGCAGTACTTC
TRBV10-3,TRBJ1-4,NA,NA,15,CASGPEGTTNEKLFF,TGTGCCTCCGGCCCGGAGGGGACCACTAATGAAAAACTGTTTTTT
TRBV7-2,TRBJ2-1,NA,TRBD2,15,CASSPKTSGSSEQFF,TGTGCCAGCAGTCCCAAGACTAGCGGGAGCAGTGAGCAGTTCTTC
TRBV19,TRBJ1-2,NA,NA,12,CATLQGIYGYTF,TGTGCCACCCTACAGGGTATCTATGGCTACACCTTC